A single sample gave rise to the 18 T cell receptor beta chains below, sequenced in a study of CD8 T cells in Susac syndrome. Random-hexamer reverse transcription was applied to about 0.5 to 1 ug RNA. TCRdb ran MiXCR on the immunoSEQ multiplex PCR reads and lists one entry per CDR3 protein. The data hold some 150,000 distinct CDR3 sequences, with around 95% observed a single time. The specimen sequenced was CD8+ T cells from PBMCs. The receptors were gathered from a human donor with multiple sclerosis.

The V gene is TRBV30, the J gene TRBJ2-7, with a tentative D call TRBD1 (5 bases). Between the trimmed V and J ends, which lost 0 bases and 1 base, there was a span of 16 bases. The CDR3 runs to 16 residues. Germline lookup yields CDR1 GTSNPN and CDR2 SVGIG (reference sequence). CDR3 sequence reads: CAWSVLWERGSYEQYF. In DNA, the CDR3 is TGTGCCTGGAGTGTATTATGGGAAAGGGGTTCCTACGAGCAGTACTTC.

The chain recombines TRBV6-2 or TRBV6-3 with TRBJ2-7; 7 bases fit TRBD1. CDR1 MNHEY and CDR2 SVGEGT come from the germline V gene. The CDR3 is 12 amino acids. Trimming cost V 10 bases and J 1 base; bases outside gene matches: 4. The CDR3 nucleotides read TGTGCCACCGTGACAGGGTCCTACGAGCAGTACTTC. It specifies CATVTGSYEQYF.

The CDR3 DNA is TGTGCCAGCAGCTTAGTTGACATTGAAGCTTTCTTT. Translation gives CASSLVDIEAFF. The rearrangement joins TRBV7-9 to TRBJ1-1; no firm D call. The germline V gene encodes CDR1 SEHNR and CDR2 FQNEAQ (reference sequence). The CDR3 extends over 12 amino acids. The V and J ends lost 1 base and 7 bases respectively, with 7 bases between them. The entire variable domain, with the rest obtained from reference TRBV7-9 and TRBJ1-1, is as follows: DTGVSQNPRHKITKRGQNVTFRCDPISEHNRLYWYRQTLGQGPEFLTYFQNEAQLEKSRLLSDRFSAERPKGSFSTLEIQRTEQGDSAMYLCASSLVDIEAFFGQGTRLTVV.

The chain couples TRBV23-1 to TRBJ2-7; no reliable D call. TRBV23-1 is sorted into the ORF group, with uncertain function. V lost 2 bases and J 3 bases, leaving 2 bases between the germline ends. The CDR3 runs to 11 residues. The CDR3 reads CASSQNYEQYF. In DNA form, the CDR3 reads TGCGCCAGCAGTCAAAACTACGAGCAGTACTTC.

V and J are TRBV27 and TRBJ1-5; D might be TRBD1 (5 bases). CDR1 and CDR2 (germline): MNHEY, SMNVEV (reference sequence). Trimming took 6 bases from V and 5 from J, leaving 11 bases between them. The CDR3 is 13 residues long. The CDR3 region is CASSQGRDQPQHF. The DNA of the CDR3 is TGTGCCAGCAGCCAGGGAAGGGATCAGCCCCAGCATTTT.

This chain uses TRBV15 with TRBJ1-1; D gene unclear. The CDR3 covers 13 residues. The germline CDR1 and CDR2 sequences are LNHNV and YYDKDF (reference sequence). Trimming removed 1 base at V and 3 bases at J, with 6 bases between. The CDR3 nucleotides are TGTGCCACCAGCAGAGCCGAGGACACTGAAGCTTTCTTT. Encoded protein: CATSRAEDTEAFF. Filled out from reference TRBV15 and TRBJ1-1, the complete variable domain reads DAMVIQNPRYQVTQFGKPVTLSCSQTLNHNVMYWYQQKSSQAPKLLFHYYDKDFNNEADTPDNFQSRRPNTSFCFLDIRSPGLGDTAMYLCATSRAEDTEAFFGQGTRLTVV.

The chain recombines TRBV29-1 with TRBJ1-1, with unresolved D. The CDR3 has 13 amino acids. V gave up 4 bases and J gave up 1 base, with 10 bases separating them. Germline CDR1 and CDR2: SQVTM and ANQGSEA. The CDR3 region has the DNA TGCAGCGTTGGGGAGTTCGGGAACACTGAAGCTTTCTTT. Protein sequence: CSVGEFGNTEAFF.

The rearrangement uses TRBV9 and TRBJ1-1; D not certain. Germline V gives CDR1 SGDLS, CDR2 YYNGEE. V shed 4 bases and J shed 5 bases, with 21 bases lying between them. CDR3 length: 16 residues. The DNA of the CDR3 is TGTGCCAGCAGCCCAGGAGTGTACGGCAGAGATACTGAAGCTTTCTTT. Its translation: CASSPGVYGRDTEAFF. The full variable domain, completed using reference TRBV9 and TRBJ1-1, is DSGVTQTPKHLITATGQRVTLRCSPRSGDLSVYWYQQSLDQGLQFLIQYYNGEERAKGNILERFSAQQFPDLHSELNLSSLELGDSALYFCASSPGVYGRDTEAFFGQGTRLTVV.

The V gene is TRBV2, the J gene TRBJ2-1; D unresolved. Germline V gene lookup returns CDR1 SNHLY and CDR2 FYNNEI. The germline V and J ends were trimmed by 1 base and 11 bases, with 15 bases remaining between them. The CDR3 contains 14 residues. This chain's CDR3 is CASSEEVKRRQQFF. The CDR3 DNA sequence: TGTGCCAGCAGTGAAGAAGTGAAGCGACGACAGCAGTTCTTC.

The gene calls are TRBV30 and TRBJ2-7, with D perhaps TRBD2 (5 bases). The CDR3 runs 14 residues. Looked up from germline, CDR1 is GTSNPN and CDR2 is SVGIG (reference sequence). V dropped 2 bases and J dropped 3 bases, with 14 bases sitting between them. The CDR3 loop is CAWSSEEDYYEQYV. CDR3 DNA: TGTGCCTGGAGTTCGGAGGAGGATTACTACGAGCAGTACGTC.

The V and J genes are TRBV2 and TRBJ2-7, with a weak D call TRBD2 (6 bases). In germline, CDR1 is SNHLY, CDR2 FYNNEI. The V end was cut by 4 bases, the J end by 5 bases, with 12 bases between. The CDR3 is made up of 13 amino acids. This CDR3 reads CASSGGRTNEQYV. In DNA form, the CDR3 reads TGTGCCAGCAGTGGTGGGAGGACCAACGAGCAGTACGTC.

The chain uses TRBV5-6 and TRBJ2-5, with D possibly matching TRBD2 (5 bases). Trimming stripped 3 bases from V and 0 bases from J, with 12 bases between. The V gene's germline CDR1 is SGHDT and CDR2 YYEEEE. This CDR3 is 15 amino acids long. This chain's CDR3 is CASSSSADYQETQYF. The CDR3 region has the DNA TGTGCCAGCAGCTCTTCCGCGGACTACCAAGAGACCCAGTACTTC.

The V and J genes are TRBV15 and TRBJ1-5; D call uncertain. V was clipped by 0 bases and J by 7 bases, with 13 bases between them. This CDR3 spans 15 amino acids. CDR1 is LNHNV, CDR2 YYDKDF, per germline (reference sequence). CDR3: CATSRDLGKQQPQHF. The CDR3 DNA sequence: TGTGCCACCAGCAGAGATCTGGGAAAACAACAGCCCCAGCATTTT.

The chain has TRBV29-1 and TRBJ1-1; D is uncertain. Germline V gene lookup returns CDR1 SQVTM and CDR2 ANQGSEA. V lost 6 bases to trimming and J lost 0 bases, with 11 bases between them. The CDR3 spans 13 residues. The CDR3 region is CSVGGQMNTEAFF. DNA of the CDR3: TGCAGCGTGGGCGGGCAGATGAACACTGAAGCTTTCTTT.

The chain couples TRBV29-1 to TRBJ1-2; TRBD1 is a possible D gene (6 bases). This CDR3 is 15 amino acids long. Trimming left V 5 bases short and J 4 bases short, with 20 bases between. From germline, CDR1 is SQVTM and CDR2 ANQGSEA. In DNA, the CDR3 is TGCAGCGTTTCCAACAGGGACTCGTGGTCCTATGGCTACACCTTC. It yields the protein CSVSNRDSWSYGYTF. The whole variable domain, filled in from reference TRBV29-1 and TRBJ1-2, reads SAVISQKPSRDICQRGTSLTIQCQVDSQVTMMFWYRQQPGQSLTLIATANQGSEATYESGFVIDKFPISRPNLTFSTLTVSNMSPEDSSIYLCSVSNRDSWSYGYTFGSGTRLTVV.

V gene TRBV12-3 or TRBV12-4 combines with J gene TRBJ2-5, with a tentative D call TRBD2 (6 bases). The CDR3 consists of 13 residues. The V gene lost 10 bases and the J gene lost 4 bases, with 16 bases spanning the gap. The CDR3 nucleotides are TGTGCCACCGCCGGGGGTCGTGGAGAGACCCAGTACTTC. Encoded protein: CATAGGRGETQYF.

This rearrangement joins TRBV5-1 to TRBJ1-2, with unresolved D. Trimming left V 4 bases short and J 4 bases short, with 8 bases between. This CDR3 spans 12 amino acids. The germline CDR1 and CDR2 sequences are SGHRS and YFSETQ. The CDR3 sequence is CASSPHSYGYTF. The CDR3 DNA reads as TGCGCCAGCAGCCCTCATTCCTATGGCTACACCTTC.

This clonotype was recorded once. The rearrangement uses TRBV19 and TRBJ1-1; D is perhaps TRBD1 (5 bases). This CDR3 spans 14 amino acids. CDR1 and CDR2 from the germline V gene are LNHDA and SQIVND (reference sequence). The germline V and J ends were trimmed by 5 bases and 5 bases, with 15 bases remaining between them. The chain's CDR3 is CASSSRRWGTEAFF. Here the CDR3 DNA reads TGTGCCAGTAGTTCCCGCAGGTGGGGGACTGAAGCTTTCTTT.